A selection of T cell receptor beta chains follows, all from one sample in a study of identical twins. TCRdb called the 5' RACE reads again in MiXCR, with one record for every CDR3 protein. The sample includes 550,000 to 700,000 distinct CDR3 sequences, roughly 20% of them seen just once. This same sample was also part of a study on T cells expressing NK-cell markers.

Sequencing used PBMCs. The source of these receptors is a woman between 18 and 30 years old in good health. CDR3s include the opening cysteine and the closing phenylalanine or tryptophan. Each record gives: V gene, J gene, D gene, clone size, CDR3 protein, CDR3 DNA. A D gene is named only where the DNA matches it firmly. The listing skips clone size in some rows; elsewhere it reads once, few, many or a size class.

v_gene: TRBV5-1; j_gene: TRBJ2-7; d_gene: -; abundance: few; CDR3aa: CASSQGSQGYTYEQYF; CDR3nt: TGCGCCAGCAGCCAAGGAAGCCAGGGTTACACCTACGAGCAGTACTTC
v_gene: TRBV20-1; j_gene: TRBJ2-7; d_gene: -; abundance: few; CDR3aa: CSYRPRNTYEQYF; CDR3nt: TGCAGCTACAGACCCCGGAATACCTACGAGCAGTACTTC
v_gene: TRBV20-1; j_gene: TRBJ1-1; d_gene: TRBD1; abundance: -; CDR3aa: CSARSRDRAVGTEAFF; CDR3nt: TGCAGTGCTAGATCCCGGGACAGGGCCGTGGGTACTGAAGCTTTCTTT
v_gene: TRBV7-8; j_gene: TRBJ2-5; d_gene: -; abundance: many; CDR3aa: CASSKEGLETQYF; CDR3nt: TGTGCCAGCAGCAAAGAAGGGTTGGAGACCCAGTACTTC
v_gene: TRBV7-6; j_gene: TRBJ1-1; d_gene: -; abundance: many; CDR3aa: CASSSDAWSEAFF; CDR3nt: TGTGCCAGCAGCTCTGACGCGTGGTCCGAAGCTTTCTTT
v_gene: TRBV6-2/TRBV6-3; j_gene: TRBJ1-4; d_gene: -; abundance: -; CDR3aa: CASSSDLSEKLFF; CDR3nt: TGTGCCAGCAGTTCGGATCTGTCAGAAAAACTGTTTTTT
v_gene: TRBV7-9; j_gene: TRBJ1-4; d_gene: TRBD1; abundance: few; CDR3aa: CASSAQGAGEKLFF; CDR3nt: TGTGCCAGCAGCGCCCAGGGGGCGGGTGAAAAACTGTTTTTT
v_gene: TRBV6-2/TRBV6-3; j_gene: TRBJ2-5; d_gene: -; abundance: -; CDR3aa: CASTPREAQETQYF; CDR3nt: TGTGCCAGCACCCCCAGGGAGGCACAAGAGACCCAGTACTTC
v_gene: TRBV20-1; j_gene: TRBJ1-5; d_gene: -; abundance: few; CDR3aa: CSAGTGINQPQHF; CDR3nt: TGCAGTGCTGGAACAGGGATCAATCAGCCCCAGCATTTT
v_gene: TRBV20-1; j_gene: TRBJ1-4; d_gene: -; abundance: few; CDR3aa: CSASRGGEKLFF; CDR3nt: TGCAGTGCTAGTAGGGGTGGCGAAAAACTGTTTTTT
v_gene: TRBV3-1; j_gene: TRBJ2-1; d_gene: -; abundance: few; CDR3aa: CASSQESNSWVEKFF; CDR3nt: TGTGCCAGCAGCCAAGAGAGTAATTCCTGGGTTGAGAAGTTCTTC
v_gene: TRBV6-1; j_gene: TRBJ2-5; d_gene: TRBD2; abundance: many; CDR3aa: CASSRTSGRETQYF; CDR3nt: TGTGCCAGCAGCCGGACTAGCGGTAGGGAGACCCAGTACTTC
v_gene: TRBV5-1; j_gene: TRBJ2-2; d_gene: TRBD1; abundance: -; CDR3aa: CASTRQGDTGELFF; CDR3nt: TGCGCCAGCACTCGACAGGGAGACACCGGGGAGCTGTTTTTT
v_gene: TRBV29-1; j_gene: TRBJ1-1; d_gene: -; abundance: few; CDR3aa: CSVLDPEAFF; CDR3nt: TGCAGCGTTCTAGACCCTGAAGCTTTCTTT
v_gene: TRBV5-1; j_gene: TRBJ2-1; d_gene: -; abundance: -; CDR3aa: CASSRNGGGPVYNEQFF; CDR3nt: TGCGCCAGCAGCCGTAATGGGGGGGGGCCGGTATACAATGAGCAGTTCTTC
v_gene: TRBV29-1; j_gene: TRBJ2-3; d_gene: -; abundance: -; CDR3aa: CSVEAGESPDTQYF; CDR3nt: TGCAGCGTTGAAGCGGGAGAGAGCCCAGATACGCAGTATTTT
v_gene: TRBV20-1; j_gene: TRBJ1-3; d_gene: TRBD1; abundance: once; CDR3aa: CSAGQGGNTIYF; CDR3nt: TGCAGTGCAGGACAGGGGGGAAACACCATATATTTT
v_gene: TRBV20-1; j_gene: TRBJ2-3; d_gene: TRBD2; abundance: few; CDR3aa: CSARAGTSGRATQYF; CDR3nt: TGCAGTGCCAGGGCCGGGACTAGCGGGAGGGCTACGCAGTATTTT
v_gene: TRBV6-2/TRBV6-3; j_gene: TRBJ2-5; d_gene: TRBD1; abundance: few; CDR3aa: CASIDRARETQYF; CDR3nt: TGTGCCAGCATCGACAGGGCGCGAGAGACCCAGTACTTC
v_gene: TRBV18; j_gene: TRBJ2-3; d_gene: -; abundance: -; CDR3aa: CASSPLGLTVTDTQYF; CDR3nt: TGTGCCAGCTCACCACTGGGACTGACTGTCACAGATACGCAGTATTTT
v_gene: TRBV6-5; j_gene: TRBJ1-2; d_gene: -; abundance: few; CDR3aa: CASSYAWEGGYTF; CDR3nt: TGTGCCAGCAGTTACGCCTGGGAGGGAGGCTACACCTTC
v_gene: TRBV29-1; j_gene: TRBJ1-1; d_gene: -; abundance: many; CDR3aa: CSVATRVAFF; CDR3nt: TGCAGCGTTGCAACGAGGGTGGCTTTCTTT